These 27 T cell receptor beta chains share one sample of origin, sequenced in a study of Graves' ophthalmopathy and Graves' hyperthyroidism. From RNA, the CDR3 regions of TCR beta chains were amplified and sequenced. HTBI-primed RT-PCR formed the first round, and a multiplex PCR formed the second. TCRdb reanalysed the multiplex PCR reads using MiXCR and keeps one entry per CDR3 protein. Found here are about 240,000 distinct CDR3 sequences, approximately 42% of them singletons; the top ten hold approximately 44%. Sequences were obtained from peripheral blood. The receptors shown here come from an adult man with Graves' ophthalmopathy.

The genes are TRBV28 and TRBJ1-5, with 7 bases lining up with TRBD1. The germline gives CDR1 MDHEN, CDR2 SYDVKM. The CDR3 extends over 16 amino acids. Trimming took 3 bases from V and 5 from J; bases not matched to a gene: 10. For the CDR3, the DNA is TGTGCCAGCAGTTTGCCTGGGACAGTTAGGGATCAGCCCCAGCATTTT. Residues: CASSLPGTVRDQPQHF.

The chain employs TRBV29-1 and TRBJ1-1; the D is unclear. Germline values: CDR1 SQVTM, CDR2 ANQGSEA. This CDR3 has 14 residues. The V gene lost 7 bases and the J gene lost 2 bases, with 17 bases spanning the gap. CDR3 loop: CSGLEQRDNTEAFF. The CDR3 nucleotides are TGCAGCGGGCTAGAACAGAGGGATAACACTGAAGCTTTCTTT.

This clonotype was observed once. J is TRBJ2-2 and V is TRBV10-1; either TRBD1 or TRBD2 may supply D (6 bases each). Germline loops: CDR1 WNHNN, CDR2 SYGVQD (reference sequence). The CDR3 runs to 14 residues. V was cut by 10 bases and J by 5 bases, with 17 bases left in between. The CDR3 coding sequence is TGCGCCAAACAGACCGGGGGCTTAACCGGGGAGCTGTTTTTT. This codes for CAKQTGGLTGELFF.

This clonotype was counted between two and nine times. The J gene is TRBJ2-2, the V gene TRBV7-3; 7 bases fit TRBD2. V was clipped by 6 bases and J by 7 bases; unmatched bases: 11. CDR3 length: 15 residues. CDR1 and CDR2 (germline): SGHTA, FQGTGA. The CDR3 DNA reads as TGTGCCAGCAGACCAGTGGCGGGAGAAAGCGGGGAGCTGTTTTTT. This sequence encodes CASRPVAGESGELFF.

The chain has TRBV7-8 and TRBJ2-5; 7 bases map to TRBD2. Germline CDR1 is SGHVS and CDR2 is FQNEAQ. The CDR3 has 16 amino acids. V lost 2 bases to trimming and J lost 4 bases; unmatched junction nucleotides: 10. CDR3 bases: TGTGCCAGCAGCTTACGACCCCCGGGGAGGGGAGAGACCCAGTACTTC. Protein product: CASSLRPPGRGETQYF.

This clonotype has a handful of counts. J is TRBJ2-6 and V is TRBV7-9; no clear D gene. Germline CDR1 is SEHNR and CDR2 is FQNEAQ (reference sequence). The CDR3 loop spans 17 amino acids. The ends were cut back, 7 bases at V and 0 bases at J, with 16 bases in the middle. The CDR3 spells CASIGYTNPSGANVLTF. The CDR3 DNA reads as TGTGCCAGCATCGGGTATACGAACCCCTCTGGGGCCAACGTCCTGACTTTC.

This rearrangement joins TRBV5-8 to TRBJ1-1; D is unclear. The CDR3 spans 14 residues. Trimming took off 2 bases at V and 0 bases at J, with 8 bases between the two ends. CDR1 and CDR2 (germline): SGHTS, YDEGEE. CDR3 amino acids: CASSFGYLNTEAFF. DNA of the CDR3: TGTGCCAGCAGCTTCGGGTACCTGAACACTGAAGCTTTCTTT.

The V call is TRBV7-2, the J call TRBJ2-2; 11 bases agree with TRBD2. With V trimmed by 2 bases and J by 4 bases, 9 bases remained unmatched. The CDR3 has 18 amino acids. The germline V gene encodes CDR1 SGHTA and CDR2 FQGNSA. DNA for the CDR3: TGTGCCAGCAGCTTAATATCCGGGACTAGCGGTAGCACCGGGGAGCTGTTTTTT. It translates to CASSLISGTSGSTGELFF.

A few counts support this clonotype. This chain connects TRBV7-2 to TRBJ2-5; 7 positions agree with TRBD1. The V gene's germline CDR1 is SGHTA and CDR2 FQGNSA. The CDR3 is made up of 16 amino acids. With 0 bases clipped from V and 1 base from J, the junction kept 5 bases outside the gene matches. The CDR3 DNA follows: TGTGCCAGCAGCTTAGCACCTGGGACAGTCCAAGAGACCCAGTACTTC. Its protein is CASSLAPGTVQETQYF.

This chain uses TRBV10-3 with TRBJ1-3; D gene uncertain. V shed 4 bases and J shed 1 base, with 5 bases lying between them. CDR1 is ENHRY and CDR2 is SYGVKD in the germline V gene. CDR3 length: 13 amino acids. CDR3 sequence reads: CAISGSSGNTIYF. As DNA, the CDR3 is TGTGCCATCAGTGGATCTTCTGGAAACACCATATATTTT.

The chain carries TRBV9 and TRBJ1-5, with unresolved D. The CDR3 is 14 residues long. CDR1 is SGDLS and CDR2 is YYNGEE in the germline V gene. V lost 5 bases and J lost 6, with 15 bases in between. CDR3 amino acids: CASRQGGLSQPQHF. CDR3 sequence (DNA): TGTGCCAGCAGACAAGGCGGCCTAAGTCAGCCCCAGCATTTT.

A few counts support this clonotype. V is TRBV6-2 or TRBV6-3 and J is TRBJ2-7; no clear D gene. The CDR3 is 12 amino acids. Germline V CDR1 and CDR2: MNHEY, SVGEGT. V shed 8 bases and J shed 5 bases, with 13 bases lying between them. CDR3 coding DNA: TGTGCCAGCCAGCGTTCATCAAACGAGCAGTACTTC. It encodes CASQRSSNEQYF.

This rearrangement joins TRBV25-1 to TRBJ2-7; possible D gene TRBD1, 5 bases. The V gene lost 7 bases and the J gene lost 3 bases, with 16 bases spanning the gap. Germline loops: CDR1 MGHDK, CDR2 SYGVNS. The CDR3 is 14 amino acids. CDR3 amino acids: CASKDPGNIYEQYF. The DNA for the CDR3 is TGTGCCAGCAAGGACCCAGGGAATATCTACGAGCAGTACTTC.

This clonotype was detected only a few times. The CDR3 spells CSASKGGGAYEQYF. CDR3 nucleotide sequence: TGCAGTGCTAGTAAAGGGGGCGGAGCCTACGAGCAGTACTTC. The gene calls are TRBV20-1 and TRBJ2-7, with 7 bases that match TRBD1. J was trimmed by 2 bases and V by 3 bases; bases with no gene match: 7. The CDR3 has 14 residues. Germline-derived CDR1 and CDR2 are DFQATT and SNEGSKA (reference sequence).

The rearrangement links TRBV7-9 to TRBJ2-7, with D possibly matching TRBD2 (6 bases). The J call may be in error: the DNA end matches TRBJ2-1 better. This CDR3 comprises 15 residues. Germline CDR1 SEHNR, CDR2 FQNEAQ (reference sequence). The CDR3 loop reads CASRSGTGRYNEQFF. CDR3 DNA: TGTGCCAGCAGATCCGGGACTGGCCGCTACAATGAGCAGTTCTTC.

Notes on this clonotype: Relative to the germline gene, one junction end is altered; a read error may explain this. The genes are TRBV24-1 and TRBJ2-2; 8 bases fit TRBD2. The CDR3 has 16 amino acids. Per the germline V gene, CDR1 is KGHDR and CDR2 is SFDVKD. The CDR3 DNA reads as TGTGCCAGCAGTGATGTCGGGAGGGCCAACACCGGGGAGCTGTTTTTT. Amino acids: CASSDVGRANTGELFF.

This chain joins TRBV15 and TRBJ2-3; 8 positions agree with TRBD2. This CDR3 spans 17 amino acids. Germline V gene sequence: CDR1 LNHNV, CDR2 YYDKDF (reference sequence). J lost 3 bases, V lost 3 bases, and 11 bases had no gene match. CDR3 protein: CATSRPQQAGVTDTQYF. CDR3 nucleotide sequence: TGTGCCACCAGCAGGCCCCAACAAGCGGGAGTAACAGATACGCAGTATTTT.

This chain uses TRBV12-3 or TRBV12-4 with TRBJ1-5; D is unclear. Trimming removed 2 bases from V and 2 bases from J, with 10 bases in between. The CDR3 spans 15 residues. The CDR3: CASSLPPAGNQPQHF. Here the CDR3 DNA reads TGTGCCAGCAGTTTACCCCCAGCAGGCAATCAGCCCCAGCATTTT.

This clonotype was observed a few times. At one of its ends the junction is not consistent with the germline gene, which may arise from a read error. V and J are TRBV7-9 and TRBJ1-2; D remains ambiguous. CDR3 size: 13 residues. Germline loops: CDR1 SEHNR, CDR2 FQNEAQ (reference sequence). The CDR3 reads CASSPLSEMAGRF. DNA of the CDR3: TGTGCCAGCAGCCCCCTGAGCGAGATGGCCGGGCGCTTC.

Details on this clonotype: One junction end does not reproduce the germline sequence, and a read error may be involved. The J gene is TRBJ2-7, the V gene TRBV10-2; D is perhaps TRBD1 or TRBD2 (6 bases each). CDR3 size: 16 residues. Looked up from germline, CDR1 is WSHSY and CDR2 is SAAADI. The CDR3: CASSDPGAYPSYEQYF. In DNA form, the CDR3 reads TGTGCCAGCAGTGATCCGGGGGCGTACCCTTCCTACGAGCAGTACTTC.

The CDR3 DNA sequence: TGTGCCAGCAGAGCAGGGGCTGGAAACACCATATATTTT. Encoded protein: CASRAGAGNTIYF. The V and J genes are TRBV7-9 and TRBJ1-3, with TRBD1 as a possible D gene (6 bases). Germline CDR1 reads SEHNR; CDR2 reads FQNEAQ (reference sequence). V was trimmed by 6 bases and J by 2 bases, leaving 8 bases between them. The CDR3 is made up of 13 amino acids.

The chain employs TRBV18 and TRBJ2-6; no firm D call. Trimming pared 1 base from V and 3 bases from J, leaving 7 bases between. The CDR3 is 15 amino acids. Germline-derived CDR1 and CDR2 are KGHSH and LQKENI. In nucleotides, the CDR3 is TGTGCCAGCTCACCACGGGCCGATGGGGCCAACGTCCTGACTTTC. It specifies CASSPRADGANVLTF.

The rearrangement uses TRBV12-3 or TRBV12-4 and TRBJ1-2; 7 nucleotides line up with TRBD1. The CDR3 loop spans 17 amino acids. V shed 4 bases, J shed 2 bases, and the junction held 13 bases outside the gene matches. The CDR3 loop reads CASSSDRARLPNYGYTF. The CDR3 coding sequence is TGTGCCAGCAGTTCCGACAGGGCCCGCCTTCCAAACTATGGCTACACCTTC.

This clonotype was picked up a small number of times. The V and J genes are TRBV12-3 or TRBV12-4 and TRBJ1-6; D unclear. The CDR3 is 13 residues long. V lost 6 bases to trimming and J lost 10 bases, with 13 bases between them. CDR3 sequence reads: CASSPDGGSPLHF. CDR3 nucleotide sequence: TGTGCCAGCAGCCCCGACGGAGGATCACCCCTCCACTTT.

This clonotype was detected ten times or more. The chain couples TRBV5-8 to TRBJ2-7; 7 nucleotides agree with TRBD1. Unmatched junction bases numbered 4, after V lost 1 base and J lost 3 bases. CDR3 length: 14 amino acids. Per the germline V gene, CDR1 is SGHTS and CDR2 is YDEGEE. The CDR3 loop reads CASSLRDSLYEQYF. In DNA form, the CDR3 reads TGTGCCAGCAGCTTGCGGGACAGCCTCTACGAGCAGTACTTC.

This clonotype was seen ten or more times. CDR3 nucleotide sequence: TGTGCCAGCAGCTTTGGGGGGGCCGGACAGCCCCAGCATTTT. Its protein is CASSFGGAGQPQHF. The chain combines TRBV7-9 with TRBJ1-5; the D gene is possibly TRBD1 (6 bases). Germline-derived CDR1 and CDR2 are SEHNR and FQNEAQ (reference sequence). Trimming shortened V by 3 bases and J by 7 bases, and 13 bases separated the two germline ends. CDR3 length: 14 residues.

The chain links TRBV7-8 to TRBJ2-6, with TRBD1 matching over 10 bases. The CDR3 spans 17 residues. Trimming removed 9 bases from V and 4 bases from J; junction bases left unmatched: 12. Germline CDR1 SGHVS, CDR2 FQNEAQ. The DNA of the CDR3 is TGTGCCAGTAACCCATGGGACAGGGGTTCCGGGGCCAACGTCCTGACTTTC. As protein: CASNPWDRGSGANVLTF.